One sample yielded the 2 T cell receptor beta chains listed below, sequenced in a study of regulatory T cells in long-lasting Graves disease. Stated time point: persistent/refractory GD, antithyroid drugs over 5 years with positive TRAb. PBMC RNA served as the TCR library source. With iRepertoire HTBI primers and Arm-PCR of CDR3 regions, TCR beta libraries were built. TCRdb re-derived calls from the multiplex PCR reads in MiXCR, one entry per CDR3 protein. The table records about 470,000 distinct CDR3 sequences, roughly 20% of them present only once. The sequenced sample was peripheral blood mononuclear cells (PBMCs), obtained when the disease was refractory, from a patient treated with antithyroid drugs. The receptors here all came from a female donor with Graves disease.

The CDR3 DNA sequence: TGCGCCAGCAGCCAAGATATTATTTACGAGCAGTACTTC. This gives the protein CASSQDIIYEQYF. This chain connects TRBV4-3 to TRBJ2-7, with D unresolved. Trimming cost V 0 bases and J 4 bases, with 7 bases left between them. Germline CDR1 and CDR2: LGHNA and YSLEER. The CDR3 is made up of 13 amino acids.

In its sample, this clonotype was seen a few times. The gene calls are TRBV5-1 and TRBJ1-1; tentatively, D is TRBD1 (6 bases). Trimming took 0 bases from V and 6 from J, leaving 21 bases between them. Germline values: CDR1 SGHRS, CDR2 YFSETQ. The CDR3 consists of 17 residues. CDR3 sequence: CASSLVRQSRGRPEAFF. The CDR3 DNA reads TGCGCCAGCAGCTTGGTTAGACAGTCTAGGGGGAGGCCTGAAGCTTTCTTT.